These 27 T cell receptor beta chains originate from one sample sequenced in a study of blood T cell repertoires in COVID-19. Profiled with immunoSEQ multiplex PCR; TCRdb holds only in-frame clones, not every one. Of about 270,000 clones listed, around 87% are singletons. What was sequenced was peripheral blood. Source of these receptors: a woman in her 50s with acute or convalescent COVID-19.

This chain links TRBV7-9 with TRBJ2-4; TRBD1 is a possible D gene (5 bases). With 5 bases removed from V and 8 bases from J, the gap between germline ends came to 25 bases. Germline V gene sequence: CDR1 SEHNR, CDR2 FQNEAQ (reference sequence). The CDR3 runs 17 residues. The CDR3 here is CASSHIAGQGPNYIQYF. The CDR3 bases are TGTGCCAGCAGCCACATAGCTGGACAAGGACCCAATTACATTCAGTACTTC.

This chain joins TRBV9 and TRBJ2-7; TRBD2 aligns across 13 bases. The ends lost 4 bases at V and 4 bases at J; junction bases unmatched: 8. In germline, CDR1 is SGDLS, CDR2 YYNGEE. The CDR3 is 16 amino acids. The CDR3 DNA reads TGTGCCAGCAGCTCCGGACTAGCGGGAGCCGGATACGAGCAGTACTTC. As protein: CASSSGLAGAGYEQYF.

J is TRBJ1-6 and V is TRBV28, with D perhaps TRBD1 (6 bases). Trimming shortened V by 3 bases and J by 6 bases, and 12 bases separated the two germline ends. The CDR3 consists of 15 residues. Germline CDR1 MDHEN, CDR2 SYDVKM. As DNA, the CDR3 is TGTGCCAGCAGTTTGTTCGGGACAACTAATTCACCCCTCCACTTT. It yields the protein CASSLFGTTNSPLHF.

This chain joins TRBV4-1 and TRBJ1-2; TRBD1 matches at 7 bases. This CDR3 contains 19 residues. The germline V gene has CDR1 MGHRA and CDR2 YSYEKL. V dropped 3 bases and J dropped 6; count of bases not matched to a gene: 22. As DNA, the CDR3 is TGCGCCAGCAGCCACACCCGAGGAGACAGGGAGAGATTTGGGGATGGCTACACCTTC. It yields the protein CASSHTRGDRERFGDGYTF.

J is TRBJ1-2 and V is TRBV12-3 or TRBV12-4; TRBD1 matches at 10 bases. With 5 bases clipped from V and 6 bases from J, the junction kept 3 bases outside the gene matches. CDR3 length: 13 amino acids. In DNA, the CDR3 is TGTGCCAGCAGTCCGGGGACAGGGGATGGCTACACCTTC. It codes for CASSPGTGDGYTF.

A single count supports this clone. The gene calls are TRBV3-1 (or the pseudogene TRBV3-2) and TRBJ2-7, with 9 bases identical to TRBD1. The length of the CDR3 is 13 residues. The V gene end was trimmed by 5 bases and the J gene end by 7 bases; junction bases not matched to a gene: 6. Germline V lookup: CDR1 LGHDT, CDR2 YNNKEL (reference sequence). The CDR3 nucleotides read TGTGCCAGCAGCGAGACAGGGGGGAGGGAGCAGTACTTC. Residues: CASSETGGREQYF.

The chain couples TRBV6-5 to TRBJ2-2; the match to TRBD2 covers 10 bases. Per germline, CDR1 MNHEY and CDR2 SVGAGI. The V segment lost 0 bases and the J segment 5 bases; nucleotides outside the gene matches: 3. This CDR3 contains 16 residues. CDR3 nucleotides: TGTGCCAGCAGTTACTCTCCTAGCGGGAGTACCGGGGAGCTGTTTTTT. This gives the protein CASSYSPSGSTGELFF.

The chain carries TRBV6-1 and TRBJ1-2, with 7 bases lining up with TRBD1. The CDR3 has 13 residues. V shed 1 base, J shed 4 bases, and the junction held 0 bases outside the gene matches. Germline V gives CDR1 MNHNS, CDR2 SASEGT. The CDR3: CASSEGTGYGYTF. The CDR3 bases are TGTGCCAGCAGTGAAGGGACAGGCTATGGCTACACCTTC.

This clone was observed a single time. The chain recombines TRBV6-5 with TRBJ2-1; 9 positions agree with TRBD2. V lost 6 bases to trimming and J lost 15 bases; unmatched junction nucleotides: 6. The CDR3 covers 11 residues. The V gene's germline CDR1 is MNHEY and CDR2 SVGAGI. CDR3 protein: CASSLAGLVFF. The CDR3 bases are TGTGCCAGCAGCCTAGCGGGATTGGTGTTCTTC.

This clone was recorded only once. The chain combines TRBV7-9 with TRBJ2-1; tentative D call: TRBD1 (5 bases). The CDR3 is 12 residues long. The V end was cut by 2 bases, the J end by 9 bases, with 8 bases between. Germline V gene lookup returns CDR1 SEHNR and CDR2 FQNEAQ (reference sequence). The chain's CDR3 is CASSLSRGEQFF. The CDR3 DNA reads TGTGCCAGCAGCTTATCAAGGGGTGAGCAGTTCTTC.

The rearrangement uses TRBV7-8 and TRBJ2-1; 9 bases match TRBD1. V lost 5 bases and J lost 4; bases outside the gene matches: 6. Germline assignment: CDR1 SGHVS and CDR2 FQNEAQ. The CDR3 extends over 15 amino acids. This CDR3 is CASSKQGASYNEQFF. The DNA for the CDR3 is TGTGCCAGCAGCAAACAGGGGGCTTCGTACAATGAGCAGTTCTTC.

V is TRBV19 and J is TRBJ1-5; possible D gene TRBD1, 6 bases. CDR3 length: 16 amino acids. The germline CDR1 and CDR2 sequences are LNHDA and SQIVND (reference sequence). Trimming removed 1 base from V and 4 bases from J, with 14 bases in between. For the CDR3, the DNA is TGTGCCAGTAGTATAGGGTGGACAGAACTTAATCAGCCCCAGCATTTT. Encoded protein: CASSIGWTELNQPQHF. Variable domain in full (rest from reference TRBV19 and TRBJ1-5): DGGITQSPKYLFRKEGQNVTLSCEQNLNHDAMYWYRQDPGQGLRLIYYSQIVNDFQKGDIAEGYSVSREKKESFPLTVTSAQKNPTAFYLCASSIGWTELNQPQHFGDGTRLSIL.

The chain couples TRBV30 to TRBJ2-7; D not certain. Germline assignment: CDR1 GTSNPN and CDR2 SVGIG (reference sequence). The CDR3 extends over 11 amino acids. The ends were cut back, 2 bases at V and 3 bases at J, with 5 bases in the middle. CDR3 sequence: CAWSRLYEQYF. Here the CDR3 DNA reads TGTGCCTGGAGTCGACTCTACGAGCAGTACTTC.

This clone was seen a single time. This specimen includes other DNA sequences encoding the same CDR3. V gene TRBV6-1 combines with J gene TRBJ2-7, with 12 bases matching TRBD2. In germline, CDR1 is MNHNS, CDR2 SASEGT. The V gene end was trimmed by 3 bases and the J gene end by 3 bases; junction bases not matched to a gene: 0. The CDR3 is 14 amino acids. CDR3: CASSETSGSYEQYF. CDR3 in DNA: TGTGCCAGCAGTGAGACTAGCGGGAGCTACGAGCAGTACTTC.

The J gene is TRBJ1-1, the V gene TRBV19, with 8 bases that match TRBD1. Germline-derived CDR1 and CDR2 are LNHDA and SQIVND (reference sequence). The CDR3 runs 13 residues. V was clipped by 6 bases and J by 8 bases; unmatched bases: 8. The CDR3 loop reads CASRGTGAYEAFF. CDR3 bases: TGTGCCAGTAGAGGGACAGGAGCCTACGAAGCTTTCTTT.

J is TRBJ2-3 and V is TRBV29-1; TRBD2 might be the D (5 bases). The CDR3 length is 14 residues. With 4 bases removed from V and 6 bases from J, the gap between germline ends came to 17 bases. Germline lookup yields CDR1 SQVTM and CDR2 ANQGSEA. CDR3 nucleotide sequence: TGCAGCGTTGTAGAGGGCAGCCCGACGGATACGCAGTATTTT. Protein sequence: CSVVEGSPTDTQYF.

CDR3 sequence (DNA): TGTGCCAGCAGACCCGGGACTAAGGTCGAGCAGTACTTC. Translated: CASRPGTKVEQYF. The chain recombines TRBV28 with TRBJ2-7, with 7 bases aligning to TRBD2. The germline V gene has CDR1 MDHEN and CDR2 SYDVKM. After removal of 6 bases from V and 6 bases from J, the junction contained 8 bases not matched to a gene. CDR3 size: 13 residues.

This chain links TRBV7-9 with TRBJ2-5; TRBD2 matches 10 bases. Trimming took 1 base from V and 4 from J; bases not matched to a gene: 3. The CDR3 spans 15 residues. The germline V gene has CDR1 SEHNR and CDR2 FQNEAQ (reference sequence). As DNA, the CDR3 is TGTGCCAGCAGCTTAGGGCTAGCGGGAGCAGAGACCCAGTACTTC. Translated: CASSLGLAGAETQYF.

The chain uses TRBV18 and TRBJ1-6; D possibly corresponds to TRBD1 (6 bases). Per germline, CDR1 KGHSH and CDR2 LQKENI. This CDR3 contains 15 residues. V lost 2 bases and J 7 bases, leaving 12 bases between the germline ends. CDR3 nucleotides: TGTGCCAGCTCACCATTTCCAGGGGACAATTCACCCCTCCACTTT. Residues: CASSPFPGDNSPLHF. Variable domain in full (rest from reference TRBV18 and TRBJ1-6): NAGVMQNPRHLVRRRGQEARLRCSPMKGHSHVYWYRQLPEEGLKFMVYLQKENIIDESGMPKERFSAEFPKEGPSILRIQQVVRGDSAAYFCASSPFPGDNSPLHFGNGTRLTVT.

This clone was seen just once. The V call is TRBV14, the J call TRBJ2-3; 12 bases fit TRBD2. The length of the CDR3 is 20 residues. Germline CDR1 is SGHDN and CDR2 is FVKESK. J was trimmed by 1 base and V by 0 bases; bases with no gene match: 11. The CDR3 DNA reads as TGTGCCAGCAGCCAAGAGACTAGCGGGAGTTGGAGACGGGGCACAGATACGCAGTATTTT. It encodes CASSQETSGSWRRGTDTQYF.

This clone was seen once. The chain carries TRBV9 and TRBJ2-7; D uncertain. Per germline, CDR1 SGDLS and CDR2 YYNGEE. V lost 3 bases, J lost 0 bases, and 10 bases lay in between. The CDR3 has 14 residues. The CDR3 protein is CASSARENSYEQYF. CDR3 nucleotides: TGTGCCAGCAGCGCCCGAGAGAACTCCTACGAGCAGTACTTC.

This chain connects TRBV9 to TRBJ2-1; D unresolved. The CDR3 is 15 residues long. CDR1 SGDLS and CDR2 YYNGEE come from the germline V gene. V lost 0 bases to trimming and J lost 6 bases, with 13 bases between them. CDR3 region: CASSVVSTLGNEQFF. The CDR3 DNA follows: TGTGCCAGCAGCGTAGTAAGCACCCTCGGCAATGAGCAGTTCTTC.

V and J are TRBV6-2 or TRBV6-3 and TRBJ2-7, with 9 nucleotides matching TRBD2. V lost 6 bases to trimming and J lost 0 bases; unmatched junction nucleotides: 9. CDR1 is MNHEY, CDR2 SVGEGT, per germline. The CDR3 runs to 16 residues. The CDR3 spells CASSYTTSGSSYEQYF. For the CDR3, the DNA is TGTGCCAGCAGCTATACGACTAGCGGAAGCTCCTACGAGCAGTACTTC.

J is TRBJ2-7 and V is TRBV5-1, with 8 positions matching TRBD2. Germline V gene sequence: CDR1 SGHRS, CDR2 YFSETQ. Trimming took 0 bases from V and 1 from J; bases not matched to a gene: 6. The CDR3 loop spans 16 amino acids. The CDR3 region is CASSLARASGSYEQYF. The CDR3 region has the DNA TGCGCCAGCAGCTTGGCGCGGGCTAGCGGGTCCTACGAGCAGTACTTC.

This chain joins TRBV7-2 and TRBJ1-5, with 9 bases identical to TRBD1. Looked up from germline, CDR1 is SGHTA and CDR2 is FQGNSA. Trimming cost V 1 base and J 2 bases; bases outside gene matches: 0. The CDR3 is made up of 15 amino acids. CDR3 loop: CASSLGTGGNQPQHF. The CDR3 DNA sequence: TGTGCCAGCAGCTTAGGGACAGGGGGCAATCAGCCCCAGCATTTT.

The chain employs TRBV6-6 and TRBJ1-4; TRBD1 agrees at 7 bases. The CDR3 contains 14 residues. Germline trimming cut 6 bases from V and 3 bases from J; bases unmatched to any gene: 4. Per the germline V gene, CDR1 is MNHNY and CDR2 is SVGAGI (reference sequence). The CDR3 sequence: CASRSGTANEKLFF. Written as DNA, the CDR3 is TGTGCCAGCAGGTCCGGGACAGCTAATGAAAAACTGTTTTTT.

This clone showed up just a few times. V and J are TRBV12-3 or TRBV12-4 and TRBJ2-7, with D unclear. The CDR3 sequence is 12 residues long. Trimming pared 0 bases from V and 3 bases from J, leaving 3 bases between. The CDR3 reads CASSLANYEQYF. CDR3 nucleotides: TGTGCCAGCAGTTTAGCTAACTACGAGCAGTACTTC.